This T cell receptor beta chain was recovered during a study of blood T cell repertoires in COVID-19. Study-wide background: There were acute and convalescent COVID-19 samples, and they came from the United States, Italy and Spain. The analysed material was cDNA or gDNA that came from T cells, B-cell-depleted T cells, or PBMCs.

Germline CDR1 and CDR2: SGHKS and YYEKEE (reference sequence). There are 15 residues in the CDR3. Trimming at V came to 3 bases and at J to 6 bases, leaving 6 bases not matched to a gene. Per the original data handling: For nucleated cells, counts were estimated from reference gene primer amplification. TCRdb's copy holds only in-frame clones and misses some; the assay was immunoSEQ multiplex PCR. V, J and clone size are those of that table, while D and trimming were read from the DNA. The sample carries more than 95,000 clones, 84% recorded once. The chain couples TRBV5-5 to TRBJ1-4; 9 positions match TRBD1. This receptor was identified in a human donor in a cohort sampled during active COVID-19. Sequenced material: peripheral blood. The CDR3 loop is CASSSMNRGHEKLFF. The CDR3 bases are TGTGCCAGCAGCTCCATGAACAGGGGGCATGAAAAACTGTTTTTT.